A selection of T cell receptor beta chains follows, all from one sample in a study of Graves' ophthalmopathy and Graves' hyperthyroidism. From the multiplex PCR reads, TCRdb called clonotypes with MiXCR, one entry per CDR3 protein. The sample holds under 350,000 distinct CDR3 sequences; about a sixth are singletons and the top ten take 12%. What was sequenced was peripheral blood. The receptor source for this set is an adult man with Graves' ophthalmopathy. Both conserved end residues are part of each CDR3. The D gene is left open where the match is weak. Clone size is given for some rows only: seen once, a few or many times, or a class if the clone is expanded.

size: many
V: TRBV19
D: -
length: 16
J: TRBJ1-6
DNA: TGTGCCAGTAGCCTTTACGGGCAACTGAGCAATTCACCCCTCCACTTT
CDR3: CASSLYGQLSNSPLHF

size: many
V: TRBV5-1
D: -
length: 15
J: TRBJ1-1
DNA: TGCGCCAGCAGCTTGAGAAGCTCCCCAAACACTGAAGCTTTCTTT
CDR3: CASSLRSSPNTEAFF

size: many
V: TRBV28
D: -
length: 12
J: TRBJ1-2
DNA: TGTGCCACTTACGCAGGGGACTATGGCTACACCTTC
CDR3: CATYAGDYGYTF

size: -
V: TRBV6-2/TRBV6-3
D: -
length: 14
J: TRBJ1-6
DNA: TGTGCCAGCATCCCAAACGGGGAAAGATCACCCCTCCACTTT
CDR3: CASIPNGERSPLHF

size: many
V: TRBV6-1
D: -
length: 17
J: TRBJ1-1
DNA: TGTGCCAGCAGTGAAGGTCGGGGGCTTAGGCTCGACACTGAAGCTTTCTTT
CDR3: CASSEGRGLRLDTEAFF

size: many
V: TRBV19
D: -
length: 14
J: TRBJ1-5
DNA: TGTGCCAGTAGTATTATCGGGGGCAATCAGCCCCAGCATTTT
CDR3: CASSIIGGNQPQHF

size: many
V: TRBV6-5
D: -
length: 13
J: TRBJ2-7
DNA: TGTGCCAGCAGTTTCCCAGGGAATCACGAGCAGTACTTC
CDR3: CASSFPGNHEQYF

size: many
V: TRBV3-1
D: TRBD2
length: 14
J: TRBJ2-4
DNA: TGTGCCAGCAGCCAGCGGGAGGCTGGGAACATTCAGTACTTC
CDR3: CASSQREAGNIQYF

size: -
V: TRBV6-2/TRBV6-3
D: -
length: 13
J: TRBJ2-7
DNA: TGTGCCGGCAGTTACTCGAATCCTTACGAGCAGTACTTC
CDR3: CAGSYSNPYEQYF

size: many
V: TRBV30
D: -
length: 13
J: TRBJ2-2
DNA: TGTGCCTGGAGTCACACGAACACCGGGGAGCTGTTTTTT
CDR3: CAWSHTNTGELFF

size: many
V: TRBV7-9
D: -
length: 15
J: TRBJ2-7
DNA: TGTGCCAGCAGCCCACTAGGCCCCGCTCCGGGCGAGCAGTACTTC
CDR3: CASSPLGPAPGEQYF

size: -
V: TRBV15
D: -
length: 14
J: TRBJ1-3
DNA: TGTGCCACCAGGCAGGACCTTACTGGAAACACCATATATTTT
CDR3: CATRQDLTGNTIYF

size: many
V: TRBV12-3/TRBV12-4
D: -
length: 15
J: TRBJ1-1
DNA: TGTGCCAGCAGTTTCCTAAGTGTTCCCAACACTGAAGCTTTCTTT
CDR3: CASSFLSVPNTEAFF

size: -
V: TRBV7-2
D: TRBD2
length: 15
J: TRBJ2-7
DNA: TGTGCCAGCAGCTTACAAGCGGGAGGGACATACGAGCAGTACTTC
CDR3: CASSLQAGGTYEQYF

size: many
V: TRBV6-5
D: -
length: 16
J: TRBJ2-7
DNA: TGTGCCACGACAGCTCCTGATGGGGGGCGCGTACACGAGCAGTACTTC
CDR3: CATTAPDGGRVHEQYF

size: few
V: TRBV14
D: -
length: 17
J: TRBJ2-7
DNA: TGTGCCAGCAGCCAAATAAAGCCAGGCAGGGGAGTTTACGAGCAGTACTTC
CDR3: CASSQIKPGRGVYEQYF

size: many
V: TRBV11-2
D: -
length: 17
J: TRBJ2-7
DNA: TGTGCCAGCAGCTTAGATAGACCCGGGACCGTACCCTACGAGCAGTACTTC
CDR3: CASSLDRPGTVPYEQYF

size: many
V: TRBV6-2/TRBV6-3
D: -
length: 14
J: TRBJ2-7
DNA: TGTGCCAGCAGGCGGGACGGCCCTTCCTACGAGCAGTACTTC
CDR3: CASRRDGPSYEQYF

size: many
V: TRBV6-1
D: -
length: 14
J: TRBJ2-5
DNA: TGTGCCAGCAGTGAACGCAGGATTGTAAGGACCCAGTACTTC
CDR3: CASSERRIVRTQYF

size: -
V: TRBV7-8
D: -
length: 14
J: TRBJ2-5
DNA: TGTGCCAGCAGCGCGACCCCAGCGGGAGAGACCCAGTACTTC
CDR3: CASSATPAGETQYF

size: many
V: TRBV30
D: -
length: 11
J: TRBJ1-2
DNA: TGTGCCTGGAGTGAAGGAGATGGCTACACCTTC
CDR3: CAWSEGDGYTF

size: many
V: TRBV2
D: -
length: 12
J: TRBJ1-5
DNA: TGTGCCAGCAGACTTATGGCTCAGCCCCAGCATTTT
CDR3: CASRLMAQPQHF

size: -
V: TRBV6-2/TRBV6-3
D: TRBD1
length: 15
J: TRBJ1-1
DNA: TGTGCCAGCAGTTACCTAAAGACAGGGGTGGGTGAAGCTTTCTTT
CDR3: CASSYLKTGVGEAFF

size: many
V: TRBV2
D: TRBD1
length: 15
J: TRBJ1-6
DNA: TGTGCCAGCAGTGGGCCGGGACAGGTCGTTTCACCCCTCCACTTT
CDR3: CASSGPGQVVSPLHF

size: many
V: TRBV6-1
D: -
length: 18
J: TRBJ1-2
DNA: TGTGCCAGCAGTGCAATTATGGGACTCAACCAGCGGGGCTATGGCTACACCTTC
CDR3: CASSAIMGLNQRGYGYTF

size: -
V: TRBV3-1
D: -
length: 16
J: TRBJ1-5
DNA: TGTGCCAGCAGCCAAGATGCAGGGAATAGCAATCAGCCCCAGCATTTT
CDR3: CASSQDAGNSNQPQHF

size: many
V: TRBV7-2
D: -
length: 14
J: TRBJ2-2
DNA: TGTGCCAGCAGCTTAGGAGATCGGCTGGGGGAGCTGTTTTTT
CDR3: CASSLGDRLGELFF

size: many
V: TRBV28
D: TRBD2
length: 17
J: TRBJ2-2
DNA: TGTGCCAGCAGGCACCAGACGGGGGGGCCGAACACCGGGGAGCTGTTTTTT
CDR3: CASRHQTGGPNTGELFF

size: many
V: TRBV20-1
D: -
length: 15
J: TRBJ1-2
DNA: TGCAGTGCTAGAGATCTCGCAGGGCCTAACTATGGCTACACCTTC
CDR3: CSARDLAGPNYGYTF

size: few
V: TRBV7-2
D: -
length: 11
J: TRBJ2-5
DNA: TGTGCCAGCAGGGCCGGGGTTGGCCAGTACTTC
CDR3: CASRAGVGQYF

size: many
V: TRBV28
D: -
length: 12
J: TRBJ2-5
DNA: TGTGCCAGCAGGAGGGTCACAATGGCCCAGTACTTC
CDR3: CASRRVTMAQYF

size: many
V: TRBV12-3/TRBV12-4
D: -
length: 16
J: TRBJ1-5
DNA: TGTGCCAGCAGTTTAGGGGGATTGGGTAGCAATCAGCCCCAGCATTTT
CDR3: CASSLGGLGSNQPQHF

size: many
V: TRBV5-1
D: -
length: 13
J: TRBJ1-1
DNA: TGCGCCAGCAGAGTCAGTCTGAACACTGAAGCTTTCTTT
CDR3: CASRVSLNTEAFF

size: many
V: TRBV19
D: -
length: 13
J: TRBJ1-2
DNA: TGTGCCAGTAACCCAATGGGGTATAATGGCTACACCTTC
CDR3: CASNPMGYNGYTF

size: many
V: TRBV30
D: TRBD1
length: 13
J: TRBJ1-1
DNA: TGTGCCTGGAGCCGGGACAGGAACACTGAAGCTTTCTTT
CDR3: CAWSRDRNTEAFF

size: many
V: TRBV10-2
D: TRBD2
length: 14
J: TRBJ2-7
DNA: TGCGCCAGCAGTTCTAGCGGGAGCATCTACGAGCAGTACTTC
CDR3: CASSSSGSIYEQYF

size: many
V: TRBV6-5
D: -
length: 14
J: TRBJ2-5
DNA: TGTGCCAGCAGTTCGGACCGAAGAAGGGAGACCCAGTACTTC
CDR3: CASSSDRRRETQYF

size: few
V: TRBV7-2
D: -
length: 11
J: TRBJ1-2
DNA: TGTGCCAGCGCCGCGGGGGGCGTCTACACCTTC
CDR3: CASAAGGVYTF

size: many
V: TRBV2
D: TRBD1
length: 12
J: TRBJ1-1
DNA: TGTGCCAGCAGTGCAGGGGGGTATTTGGCTTTCTTT
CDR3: CASSAGGYLAFF

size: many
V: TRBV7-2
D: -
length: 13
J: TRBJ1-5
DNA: TGTGCCAGCAGCTTAACGACGGGTCAGCCCCAGCATTTT
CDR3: CASSLTTGQPQHF

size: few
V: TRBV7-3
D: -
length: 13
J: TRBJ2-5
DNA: TGTGCCAGCAGACCCTCTGGGGTAGAGACCCAGTACTTC
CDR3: CASRPSGVETQYF

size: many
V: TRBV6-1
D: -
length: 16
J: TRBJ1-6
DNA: TGTGCCAGCAGGGGGACTGTCGGCTCCTATAATTCACCCCTCCACTTT
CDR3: CASRGTVGSYNSPLHF

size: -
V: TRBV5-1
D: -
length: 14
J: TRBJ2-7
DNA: TGCGCCAGCAGTTCCGGAGGGGTCTCTTACGAGCAGTACTTC
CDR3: CASSSGGVSYEQYF

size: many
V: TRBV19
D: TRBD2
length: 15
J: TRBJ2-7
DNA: TGTGCCAGTAGTTCCTCGACTAGCGGACCCTACGAGCAGTACTTC
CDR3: CASSSSTSGPYEQYF

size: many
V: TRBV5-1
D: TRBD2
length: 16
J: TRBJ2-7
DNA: TGCGCCAGCAGCACGAGAGGACTAGCGGGAGTTGGGGAGCAGTACTTC
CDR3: CASSTRGLAGVGEQYF

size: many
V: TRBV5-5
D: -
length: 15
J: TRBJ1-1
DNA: TGTGCCAGCAGCCCTCGCGCGGCGGCGAACACTGAAGCTTTCTTT
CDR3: CASSPRAAANTEAFF

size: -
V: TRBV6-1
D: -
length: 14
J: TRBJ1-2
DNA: TGTGCCAGCAGTCGAGACAGGTCTCAGGGTGGCTACACCTTC
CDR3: CASSRDRSQGGYTF

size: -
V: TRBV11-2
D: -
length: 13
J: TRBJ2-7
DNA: TGTGCCAGCCATTTCCCCGGGGCCTACGAGCAGTACTTC
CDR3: CASHFPGAYEQYF

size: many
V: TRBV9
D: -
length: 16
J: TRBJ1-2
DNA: TGTGCCAGCAGCTCAGTGACGGCTCAAGCGGCCTATGGCTACACCTTC
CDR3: CASSSVTAQAAYGYTF

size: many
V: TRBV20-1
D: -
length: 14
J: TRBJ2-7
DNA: TGCAGTGCTCCCGACAGGAGGAGCTCCTACGAGCAGTACTTC
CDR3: CSAPDRRSSYEQYF

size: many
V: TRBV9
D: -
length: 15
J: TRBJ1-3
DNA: TGTGCCAGCAGCGTAGAAGGCAGCCCTGGAAACACCATATATTTT
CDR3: CASSVEGSPGNTIYF

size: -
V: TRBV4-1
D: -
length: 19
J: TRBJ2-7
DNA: TGCGCCAGCAGCCGAATCTCGGGACAGGGAACCAGCGGGAGTGGCGAGCAGTACTTC
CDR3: CASSRISGQGTSGSGEQYF

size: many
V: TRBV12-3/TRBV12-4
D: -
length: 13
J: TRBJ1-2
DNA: TGTGCCAGCAGTTTAGCTGACGGCTCGGGCTACACCTTC
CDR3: CASSLADGSGYTF

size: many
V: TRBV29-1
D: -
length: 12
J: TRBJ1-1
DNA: TGCAGCGTTGAAGATCGGGCAGCTGAAGCTTTCTTT
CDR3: CSVEDRAAEAFF

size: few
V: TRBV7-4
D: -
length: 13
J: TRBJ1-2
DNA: TGTGCCAGCAGCTTAGAGGGGTTAGATGGCTACACCTTC
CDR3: CASSLEGLDGYTF

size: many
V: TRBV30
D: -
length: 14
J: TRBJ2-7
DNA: TGTGCCTGGAGTGTTGTGGGAGGACCCTACGAGCAGTACTTC
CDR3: CAWSVVGGPYEQYF

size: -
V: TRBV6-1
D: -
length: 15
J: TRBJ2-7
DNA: TGTGCCAGCAGTGTTTCGCGGGACGGAACCTACGAGCAGTACTTC
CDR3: CASSVSRDGTYEQYF

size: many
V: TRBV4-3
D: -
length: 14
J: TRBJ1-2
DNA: TGCGCCAGCAGCCGAGGGCCAGAGGGGTATGGCTACACCTTC
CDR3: CASSRGPEGYGYTF

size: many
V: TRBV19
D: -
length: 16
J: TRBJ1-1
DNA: TGTGCCAGTAGTATCGGTTTGGGGGGTTATAGCACTGAAGCTTTCTTT
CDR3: CASSIGLGGYSTEAFF